The 13 T cell receptor beta chains below all came from one sample that was sequenced in a study of blood T cell repertoires in COVID-19. Here immunoSEQ multiplex PCR was the method, and the copy in TCRdb shows in-frame clones only, minus some. The data contain around 200,000 clones, around 87% of them singletons. The sample comprised peripheral blood. These receptors all stem from a man aged 35 to 55 with active or convalescent COVID-19.

CDR3 DNA: TGTGCCAGCAGCTTAGCCGGGGGTTATGGCTACACCTTC. The encoded protein is CASSLAGGYGYTF. The rearrangement links TRBV7-9 to TRBJ1-2, with D maybe TRBD1 (5 bases). Per germline, CDR1 SEHNR and CDR2 FQNEAQ (reference sequence). V was shortened by 0 bases and J by 5 bases, with 7 bases between the two germline ends. This CDR3 is built from 13 residues.

This chain joins TRBV7-2 and TRBJ2-1, with D unresolved. Trimming took off 2 bases at V and 5 bases at J, with 10 bases between the two ends. Germline CDR1 SGHTA, CDR2 FQGNSA. The CDR3 consists of 14 residues. CDR3 sequence reads: CASSLLIRDNEQFF. The CDR3 DNA reads as TGTGCCAGCAGCTTATTGATTCGAGACAATGAGCAGTTCTTC.

V usage is TRBV6-5 and J usage is TRBJ2-7, with 10 bases fitting TRBD1. The CDR3 is 15 amino acids. CDR1 is MNHEY, CDR2 SVGAGI, per germline. V was clipped by 8 bases and J by 2 bases; unmatched bases: 9. CDR3 bases: TGTGCCAGCCTGTTGGAGACAGGGGGCCCCTACGAGCAGTACTTC. It specifies CASLLETGGPYEQYF.

This clone was seen a few times. This chain uses TRBV4-2 with TRBJ2-2; D is undetermined. Germline V gives CDR1 LGHNA, CDR2 YNFKEQ. The V end was cut by 3 bases, the J end by 7 bases, with 12 bases between. The CDR3 extends over 14 amino acids. Here the CDR3 DNA reads TGTGCCAGCAGCCAGGGCAGCCTGTTCGGGGAGCTGTTTTTT. Translated, it gives CASSQGSLFGELFF.

The chain combines TRBV19 with TRBJ2-5; 7 bases map to TRBD1. There are 16 residues in the CDR3. Germline V gives CDR1 LNHDA, CDR2 SQIVND (reference sequence). The V gene end was trimmed by 3 bases and the J gene end by 1 base; junction bases not matched to a gene: 8. CDR3: CASSIGQAPIQETQYF. The DNA of the CDR3 is TGTGCCAGTAGTATTGGACAGGCGCCAATCCAAGAGACCCAGTACTTC.

This clone was counted a few times. The chain links TRBV9 to TRBJ2-7, with D possibly being TRBD2 (5 bases). With 0 bases removed from V and 5 bases from J, the gap between germline ends came to 15 bases. Germline V gives CDR1 SGDLS, CDR2 YYNGEE. CDR3 length: 15 residues. CDR3 sequence reads: CASSVGRPTGDEQYF. The DNA of the CDR3 is TGTGCCAGCAGCGTAGGGAGGCCTACCGGCGACGAGCAGTACTTC.

This clone appeared a single time. V gene TRBV19 combines with J gene TRBJ1-2; D call uncertain. The length of the CDR3 is 16 residues. Between the trimmed V and J ends, which lost 5 bases and 2 bases, there was a span of 18 bases. CDR1 is LNHDA, CDR2 SQIVND, per germline (reference sequence). CDR3 DNA: TGTGCCAGTAGTTCCCCCCTGGACGGGGAAAACTATGGCTACACCTTC. Its protein product is CASSSPLDGENYGYTF.

This clone was picked up a small number of times. CDR3 residues: CASAGVYNSPLHF. The CDR3 bases are TGTGCCAGCGCGGGGGTCTATAATTCACCCCTCCACTTT. V is TRBV19 and J is TRBJ1-6; possibly TRBD1 for D (5 bases). CDR1 and CDR2 from the germline V gene are LNHDA and SQIVND (reference sequence). The CDR3 has 13 residues. V was cut by 9 bases and J by 3 bases, with 9 bases left in between.

This sequence joins TRBV28 and TRBJ1-5; TRBD1 might be the D (5 bases). The CDR3 is 14 residues long. Between the trimmed V and J ends, which lost 3 bases and 3 bases, there was a span of 9 bases. Germline CDR1 reads MDHEN; CDR2 reads SYDVKM. The CDR3, as DNA: TGTGCCAGCAGTTTCGGAGGGGACAATCAGCCCCAGCATTTT. Translating it yields CASSFGGDNQPQHF.

As to this clone: The junction and the germline gene differ at one end; a read error may be behind it. The V call is TRBV7-7, the J call TRBJ2-5; D is unclear. The CDR3 totals 14 residues. Germline CDR1 reads SSHAT; CDR2 reads FNYEAQ (reference sequence). The CDR3 sequence: CASSLVPQQETQYF. CDR3 nucleotides: TGTGCTAGCAGCTTAGTTCCACAGCAAGAGACCCAGTACTTC.

The rearrangement links TRBV27 to TRBJ2-3; 10 bases align to TRBD2. Germline V gene data show CDR1 as MNHEY and CDR2 as SMNVEV (reference sequence). The CDR3 sequence is 15 residues long. V gave up 3 bases and J gave up 4 bases; unmatched junction bases: 4. In DNA, the CDR3 is TGTGCCAGCAGTTTTAAGCGGGGGGGTCCAGATACGCAGTATTTT. Amino acid sequence: CASSFKRGGPDTQYF.

This rearrangement joins TRBV13 to TRBJ1-1; TRBD1 matches at 7 bases. This CDR3 is 16 amino acids long. The V segment lost 0 bases and the J segment 6 bases; nucleotides outside the gene matches: 10. Looked up from germline, CDR1 is PRHDT and CDR2 is FYEKMQ (reference sequence). The CDR3 is CASSLGGQRHLSEAFF. CDR3 in DNA: TGTGCCAGCAGCTTAGGGGGACAGCGGCACCTATCTGAAGCTTTCTTT. Combining the CDR3 with reference TRBV13 and TRBJ1-1 gives the whole variable domain AAGVIQSPRHLIKEKRETATLKCYPIPRHDTVYWYQQGPGQDPQFLISFYEKMQSDKGSIPDRFSAQQFSDYHSELNMSSLELGDSALYFCASSLGGQRHLSEAFFGQGTRLTVV.

This clone was counted once. The chain carries TRBV4-1 and TRBJ1-5; D ambiguous. The CDR3 consists of 13 residues. CDR1 is MGHRA and CDR2 is YSYEKL in the germline V gene. The ends were cut back, 0 bases at V and 10 bases at J, with 10 bases in the middle. CDR3 nucleotide sequence: TGCGCCAGCAGCCAAGATACGGGGTCCCCCCAGCATTTT. Translating it yields CASSQDTGSPQHF.